This T cell receptor beta chain comes out of a study of cytomegalovirus exposure and HLA in healthy donors. General study points: Several of the most significant clusters appeared, in a later analysis, to be linked to common viral pathogens.

A note on this clone: Its antigen is unidentified.

Germline CDR1 reads SGHNT; CDR2 reads YYREEE (reference sequence). V was clipped by 1 base and J by 2 bases, with 6 bases between them. This CDR3 has 13 amino acids. PCR employed 60 Vbeta and 13 Jbeta primers. TCRdb's copy holds only in-frame clones and misses some; the assay was immunoSEQ multiplex PCR. The table has around 160,000 clones, about 63% seen once. This receptor was obtained from a woman in her forties in good health and CMV-seropositive. V usage is TRBV5-4 and J usage is TRBJ1-2; D is unclear. Sample: PBMCs. The CDR3 is CASSLLLNYGYTF. Written as DNA, the CDR3 is TGTGCCAGCAGCTTGCTCTTAAACTATGGCTACACCTTC.